This T cell receptor (beta chain) is from a study of blood T cell repertoires in COVID-19. This CDR3 comprises 14 residues. Trimming stripped 1 base from V and 3 bases from J, with 8 bases between. CDR1 SGHNT and CDR2 YYREEE come from the germline V gene (reference sequence). The repertoire was sequenced with immunoSEQ multiplex PCR; TCRdb's copy has only in-frame clones and lacks some. The sample records around 140,000 clones, around 84% being singletons. The chain joins TRBV5-4 to TRBJ1-5; a weak D match, TRBD1 (5 bases). The receptor was isolated from a man aged 40-49 years with acute COVID-19. Sequenced input: PBMCs or T cells enriched from blood (not recorded which). Here the CDR3 DNA reads TGTGCCAGCAGCTTGCAGGGTATCAATCAGCCCCAGCATTTT. As protein: CASSLQGINQPQHF.